These T cell receptor beta chains were read from a single sample in a study of OX40 agonist ivuxolimab in advanced cancers. The table came from immunoSEQ multiplex PCR; TCRdb's copy has only in-frame clones and leaves some out. The data show 20,000 to 25,000 clones, with 70% to 90% seen just once and roughly a quarter held by the top ten. The material sequenced was CD4+ or CD8+ T cells sorted from blood, taken in a trial of the OX40 agonist ivuxolimab. Receptors originate from an adult with an advanced solid tumor such as melanoma, head and neck, liver or kidney cancer. CDR3s include the opening cysteine and the closing phenylalanine or tryptophan. A D gene is named only where the DNA matches it firmly.

v_gene,d_gene,CDR3aa
TRBV27,.,CASSLGRDTEAFF
TRBV4-1,TRBD2,CASSHLRTAGGPYEQYF
TRBV5-4,.,CASSQTGSLAYEQYF
TRBV9,TRBD2,CASSPSGGDNQETQYF
TRBV9,.,CASGRGGETQYF
TRBV2,.,CASSEETLNQPQHF
TRBV10-1,.,CASSDSPGLGQPQHF
TRBV4-1,.,CASSQTTYEQYF
TRBV6-4,TRBD1,CASSDTPGQVTNEQFF
TRBV2,.,CAIEEGSTEAFF
TRBV6-6,TRBD2,CATGAGAPYEQYF
TRBV10-3,TRBD1,CAISLTGVNTEAFF
TRBV28,TRBD1,CASRPRQGPRGNTIYF
TRBV7-8,.,CASSPQLRAQVNTYEQYF
TRBV19,TRBD2,CASSIAGNYEQYF
TRBV18,TRBD1,CASSSPIPSGGQYEQYF
TRBV27,.,CASSYAGSSEAFF
TRBV6-5,TRBD2,CASRLAGLYEQYF
TRBV5-5,TRBD1,CASSFKSTGDPYEQYF
TRBV4-1,.,CASSQDPGRNSPLHF
TRBV10-1,.,CASSELAGSSYEQYF
TRBV28,TRBD2,CASRGTSGRAWDTQYF
TRBV2,.,CASSEWQQAGYTF
TRBV11-3,.,CASSLDLGAPLHF
TRBV4-3,.,CASSQGPKGAQYF
TRBV13,TRBD1,CASSPDRGSYEQYF
TRBV7-8,.,CATTGNEQFF
TRBV27,.,CASSVTSDADTQYF
TRBV10-2,.,CASSEGNGYTF
TRBV19,TRBD1,CASSTLGQGRTYNEQFF
TRBV14,.,CASSQDSMGGWIINTEAFF
TRBV9,.,CASSVYGSEQETQYF
TRBV19,.,CATILGPDSPRRGEQYF
TRBV9,.,CASSVGERYEQYF
TRBV9,TRBD1,CASSPIGQGEKLFF
TRBV15,TRBD1,CATSRPGQGVTGELFF
TRBV6-6,.,CASSYYVAEGDNEQFF
TRBV9,TRBD1,CASSTTGGHGEKLFF
TRBV7-9,.,CASSFQGPGYTF
TRBV5-6,.,CASSLEESDEQYF
TRBV4-1,.,CASSQERRTTDTQYF
TRBV30,TRBD1,CAWSNRDSPHEQYF